The T cell receptor (beta chain) under discussion was sequenced for a study of cytomegalovirus exposure and HLA in healthy donors. Amplification used 60 Vbeta primers and 13 Jbeta primers. Profiling relied on immunoSEQ multiplex PCR, and the TCRdb table lists in-frame clones only, not all of them. The table lists about 190,000 clones, roughly 81% of them singletons. The CDR3 length is 17 residues. The V gene end was trimmed by 4 bases and the J gene end by 5 bases; junction bases not matched to a gene: 13. The germline CDR1 and CDR2 sequences are SGHAT and FQNNGV. The sequence came from a woman in her twenties or thirties in good health and CMV-seropositive. This chain links TRBV11-2 with TRBJ2-7; 11 nucleotides line up with TRBD2. Specimen: PBMCs. The CDR3 sequence: CASSSIAGGPDRHEQYF. The CDR3 nucleotides read TGTGCCAGCAGCTCGATAGCGGGAGGGCCAGATAGGCACGAGCAGTACTTC.